Presented here are 8 T cell receptor beta chains from one specimen sequenced in a study of chemoradiotherapy in HPV16-positive cancers. This table comes from immunoSEQ multiplex PCR, and its TCRdb copy is limited to in-frame clones, with some not included. The profile covers approximately 5,600 clones, with around 70% appearing a single time and roughly 9.8% taken by the ten largest. Sample: tumor tissue, taken from a patient who underwent chemoradiotherapy. These receptors originate from a human donor with HPV-associated anogenital cancer.

This chain uses TRBV11-2 with TRBJ1-1; D may be TRBD1 (6 bases). The CDR3 extends over 13 amino acids. The germline V gene encodes CDR1 SGHAT and CDR2 FQNNGV. V dropped 4 bases and J dropped 6 bases, with 12 bases sitting between them. The CDR3, as DNA: TGTGCCAGCAGCTCACAGGGATGGGCTGAAGCTTTCTTT. Encoded protein: CASSSQGWAEAFF.

This clone was recorded a few times. The gene calls are TRBV2 and TRBJ2-5; a possible D gene is TRBD2 (6 bases). The CDR3 runs to 16 residues. Germline CDR1 reads SNHLY; CDR2 reads FYNNEI. Trimming shortened V by 8 bases and J by 5 bases, and 24 bases separated the two germline ends. The CDR3 DNA sequence: TGTGCCAGCGGCGCCCTGAGTGGGGGGAGTGGGGAGACCCAGTACTTC. It encodes CASGALSGGSGETQYF. Combining the CDR3 with reference TRBV2 and TRBJ2-5 gives the whole variable domain EPEVTQTPSHQVTQMGQEVILRCVPISNHLYFYWYRQILGQKVEFLVSFYNNEISEKSEIFDDQFSVERPDGSNFTLKIRSTKLEDSAMYFCASGALSGGSGETQYFGPGTRLLVL.

The chain is built from TRBV11-2 and TRBJ2-7, with no clear D. Germline lookup yields CDR1 SGHAT and CDR2 FQNNGV. The CDR3 has 14 residues. Trimming left V 5 bases short and J 3 bases short, with 14 bases between. DNA of the CDR3: TGTGCCAGCAGCCCGGCGGCTTCTCTCTACGAGCAGTACTTC. Translated, it gives CASSPAASLYEQYF.

The gene calls are TRBV5-5 and TRBJ2-7, with D uncertain. Trimming cost V 0 bases and J 2 bases, with 6 bases left between them. Germline loops: CDR1 SGHKS, CDR2 YYEKEE (reference sequence). The CDR3 has 13 amino acids. CDR3 in amino acids: CASSLGEPYEQYF. DNA of the CDR3: TGTGCCAGCAGCTTGGGGGAACCCTACGAGCAGTACTTC.

A few counts support this clone. CDR3 region: CASSLLPSGSSYNEQFF. For the CDR3, the DNA is TGTGCCAGCAGCTTATTGCCTAGCGGGAGCTCCTACAATGAGCAGTTCTTC. The rearrangement links TRBV7-9 to TRBJ2-1; 10 nucleotides align to TRBD2. From germline, CDR1 is SEHNR and CDR2 FQNEAQ (reference sequence). The CDR3 consists of 17 residues. Germline trimming cut 2 bases from V and 0 bases from J; bases unmatched to any gene: 4.

The chain's CDR3 is CASSVASNTEAFF. The CDR3 DNA reads as TGTGCCAGCAGCGTAGCGAGTAACACTGAAGCTTTCTTT. The V call is TRBV9, the J call TRBJ1-1; D is unclear. Per the germline V gene, CDR1 is SGDLS and CDR2 is YYNGEE. V was clipped by 0 bases and J by 2 bases, with 5 bases between them. There are 13 residues in the CDR3.

In its sample, this clone was seen once. The rearrangement links TRBV11-2 to TRBJ2-1; the match to TRBD2 covers 7 bases. The CDR3 extends over 16 amino acids. Germline loops: CDR1 SGHAT, CDR2 FQNNGV. V shed 5 bases and J 4 bases; nucleotides not matched to a gene: 11. CDR3 amino acids: CASSPSPGLTYNEQFF. The CDR3 coding sequence is TGTGCCAGCAGCCCCAGTCCGGGACTAACGTACAATGAGCAGTTCTTC.

This sequence joins TRBV7-3 and TRBJ2-7, with unresolved D. CDR1 and CDR2 from the germline V gene are SGHTA and FQGTGA. CDR3 length equals 14 residues. V was shortened by 8 bases and J by 2 bases, with 16 bases between the two germline ends. CDR3 sequence reads: CASRATAETYEQYF. DNA of the CDR3: TGTGCCAGCCGGGCTACCGCGGAGACCTACGAGCAGTACTTC.